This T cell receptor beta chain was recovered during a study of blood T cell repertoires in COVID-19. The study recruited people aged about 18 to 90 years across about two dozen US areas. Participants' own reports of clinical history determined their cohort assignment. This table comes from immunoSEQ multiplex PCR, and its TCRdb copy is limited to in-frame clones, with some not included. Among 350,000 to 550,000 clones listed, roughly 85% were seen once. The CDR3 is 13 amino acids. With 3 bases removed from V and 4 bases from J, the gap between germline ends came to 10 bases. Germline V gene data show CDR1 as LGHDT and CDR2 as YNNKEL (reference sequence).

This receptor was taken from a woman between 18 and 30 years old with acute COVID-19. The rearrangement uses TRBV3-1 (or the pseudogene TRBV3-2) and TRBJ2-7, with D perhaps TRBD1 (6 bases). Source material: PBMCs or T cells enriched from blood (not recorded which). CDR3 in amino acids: CASSQGQIYEQYF. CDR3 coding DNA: TGTGCCAGCAGCCAGGGACAAATATACGAGCAGTACTTC.